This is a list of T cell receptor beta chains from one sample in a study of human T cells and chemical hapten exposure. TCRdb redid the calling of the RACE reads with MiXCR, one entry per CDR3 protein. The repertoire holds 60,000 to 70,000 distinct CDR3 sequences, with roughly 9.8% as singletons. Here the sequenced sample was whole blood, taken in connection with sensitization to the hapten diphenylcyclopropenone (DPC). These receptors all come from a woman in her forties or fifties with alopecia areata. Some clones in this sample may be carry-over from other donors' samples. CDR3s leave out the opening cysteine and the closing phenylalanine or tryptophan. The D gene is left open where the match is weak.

CDR3 protein: ASSFSGARGYT
CDR3 length: 11
V gene: TRBV7-2
D gene: .
J gene: TRBJ1-2

CDR3 protein: ATSLSGPYGYT
CDR3 length: 11
V gene: TRBV15
D gene: .
J gene: TRBJ1-2

CDR3 protein: ASRDRGGSTDTQY
CDR3 length: 13
V gene: TRBV6-2/TRBV6-3
D gene: TRBD1
J gene: TRBJ2-3

CDR3 protein: ASSTGTGNTDTQY
CDR3 length: 13
V gene: TRBV3-1
D gene: TRBD1
J gene: TRBJ2-3

CDR3 protein: ATSRDRIWDPQGF
CDR3 length: 13
V gene: TRBV15
D gene: .
J gene: TRBJ2-1

CDR3 protein: ASSLGGGHEQY
CDR3 length: 11
V gene: TRBV27
D gene: .
J gene: TRBJ2-7

CDR3 protein: ASSPMGRETQY
CDR3 length: 11
V gene: TRBV6-5
D gene: .
J gene: TRBJ2-5

CDR3 protein: SARGQDGYT
CDR3 length: 9
V gene: TRBV29-1
D gene: TRBD1
J gene: TRBJ1-2

CDR3 protein: ASSPSGTSGLREQF
CDR3 length: 14
V gene: TRBV7-3
D gene: TRBD2
J gene: TRBJ2-1

CDR3 protein: VSSLALGEQY
CDR3 length: 10
V gene: TRBV5-4
D gene: .
J gene: TRBJ2-7

CDR3 protein: ASSLVGSTEAF
CDR3 length: 11
V gene: TRBV12-3/TRBV12-4
D gene: .
J gene: TRBJ1-1

CDR3 protein: ASSPGRDRGLMSGELF
CDR3 length: 16
V gene: TRBV3-1
D gene: TRBD1
J gene: TRBJ2-2

CDR3 protein: SARVRGEGSPLH
CDR3 length: 12
V gene: TRBV20-1
D gene: .
J gene: TRBJ1-6

CDR3 protein: ASSRGQGAGAAKNIQY
CDR3 length: 16
V gene: TRBV3-1
D gene: TRBD1
J gene: TRBJ2-4

CDR3 protein: ASISRRGRIRTDTQY
CDR3 length: 15
V gene: TRBV6-1
D gene: .
J gene: TRBJ2-3

CDR3 protein: ASSIRQGDQPQH
CDR3 length: 12
V gene: TRBV19
D gene: TRBD1
J gene: TRBJ1-5

CDR3 protein: SARDRGLGDTQY
CDR3 length: 12
V gene: TRBV20-1
D gene: TRBD1
J gene: TRBJ2-3

CDR3 protein: ASSHPPRQGDYGYT
CDR3 length: 14
V gene: TRBV7-2
D gene: TRBD1
J gene: TRBJ1-2

CDR3 protein: SVEDWKDYT
CDR3 length: 9
V gene: TRBV29-1
D gene: .
J gene: TRBJ1-2

CDR3 protein: SVRTGGLETQY
CDR3 length: 11
V gene: TRBV29-1
D gene: TRBD1
J gene: TRBJ2-5

CDR3 protein: ATQDGSYNEQF
CDR3 length: 11
V gene: TRBV27
D gene: .
J gene: TRBJ2-1